The text below deals with one TCR beta chain. Its antigen is unknown. These data come from a study of T cell responses to AZD1222 COVID-19 vaccine. Study conclusions and caveats: With two AZD1222 doses given, Spike-specific TCR breadth and depth both rose.

This CDR3 has 15 amino acids. From germline, CDR1 is KGHDR and CDR2 SFDVKD. V was shortened by 2 bases and J by 7 bases, with 13 bases between the two germline ends. Repertoires were generated with immunoSEQ multiplex PCR, while TCRdb's copy carries only in-frame clones and drops some. The table lists some 130,000 clones, 80% to 95% of them singletons. The chain links TRBV24-1 to TRBJ1-4, with D perhaps TRBD1 (6 bases). The source of this sequence is an adult in good health. The specimen was peripheral blood, collected on day 0 of AZD1222 vaccination. CDR3 sequence reads: CATSDSTGTGEKLFF. For the CDR3, the DNA is TGTGCCACCAGTGATTCCACAGGGACGGGTGAAAAACTGTTTTTT.